This is a list of T cell receptor beta chains from one sample in a study of T cells in localized non-small cell lung cancer. Clones were read by immunoSEQ multiplex PCR, and TCRdb kept only the in-frame ones, dropping some. This table has around 41,000 clones, almost 90% appearing once. The material was peripheral blood, obtained before any cancer treatment. The receptors come from an older female donor with stage I squamous cell lung carcinoma. CDR3s leave out the opening cysteine and the closing phenylalanine or tryptophan. The order of the fields is CDR3 length, J gene, V gene, CDR3 protein.

CDR3 length: 12
J gene: TRBJ1-1
V gene: TRBV4-1
CDR3 protein: ASSTGQNQPEAF

CDR3 length: 12
J gene: TRBJ1-2
V gene: TRBV19
CDR3 protein: ASSSGTGSLGYT

CDR3 length: 9
J gene: TRBJ2-5
V gene: TRBV13
CDR3 protein: ASSSTGTQY

CDR3 length: 14
J gene: TRBJ1-4
V gene: TRBV18
CDR3 protein: ASSPLSTGLGEKLF

CDR3 length: 14
J gene: TRBJ1-5
V gene: TRBV2
CDR3 protein: ASKGETGVSNQPQH

CDR3 length: 14
J gene: TRBJ1-3
V gene: TRBV6-1
CDR3 protein: ASSVVWDTSGNTIY

CDR3 length: 13
J gene: TRBJ2-7
V gene: TRBV6-5
CDR3 protein: ASSYGTSGTYEQY

CDR3 length: 11
J gene: TRBJ2-3
V gene: TRBV5-1
CDR3 protein: ASSNPGGATQY

CDR3 length: 15
J gene: TRBJ2-7
V gene: TRBV4-3
CDR3 protein: ASSQEILTSGAYEQY

CDR3 length: 13
J gene: TRBJ2-2
V gene: TRBV7-3
CDR3 protein: ASSLREAGTGELF

CDR3 length: 13
J gene: TRBJ1-4
V gene: TRBV19
CDR3 protein: ASTLQGATNEKLF

CDR3 length: 14
J gene: TRBJ2-3
V gene: TRBV7-3
CDR3 protein: ASSLKGSGSTDTQY

CDR3 length: 12
J gene: TRBJ2-7
V gene: TRBV11-2
CDR3 protein: ASVPGTDHYEQY

CDR3 length: 12
J gene: TRBJ2-3
V gene: TRBV7-2
CDR3 protein: ASSPGHYTDTQY

CDR3 length: 13
J gene: TRBJ2-3
V gene: TRBV5-6
CDR3 protein: ASSFFLASTDTQY